A selection of T cell receptor beta chains follows, all from one sample in a study of blood T cell repertoires in COVID-19. Data came from immunoSEQ multiplex PCR; TCRdb stores just in-frame clones and leaves some out. The sample holds around 200,000 clones, around 80% seen once. The specimen was peripheral blood. These TCRs come from a man aged 50 or older with active or convalescent COVID-19. The CDR3 runs from the conserved cysteine through the conserved F or W. Each record gives: clone size, J gene, CDR3 length, V gene, CDR3 protein. For some rows the clone size is stated as once, few or many, or as a class when expanded; others skip it.

- | TRBJ1-2 | 14 | TRBV6-6 | CASYGTGGFRGYTF
few | TRBJ2-5 | 15 | TRBV7-2 | CASSLEFHYGETQYF
- | TRBJ1-1 | 17 | TRBV28 | CASSLYGGGPSNTEAFF
- | TRBJ2-1 | 13 | TRBV29-1 | CSASLSGTLEQFF
- | TRBJ2-1 | 15 | TRBV6-5 | CATGGAQRIYNEQFF
- | TRBJ1-5 | 16 | TRBV7-2 | CASSLGTANSNQPQHF
- | TRBJ1-1 | 18 | TRBV15 | CATSRDLPGQPMNTEAFF
- | TRBJ2-1 | 14 | TRBV5-1 | CASSASGPDNEQFF
once | TRBJ1-4 | 13 | TRBV19 | CASSMAANEKLFF
few | TRBJ1-5 | 14 | TRBV25-1 | CASRGAGDHQPQHF
once | TRBJ2-7 | 14 | TRBV4-2 | CASSQVGTFYEQYF
- | TRBJ2-1 | 16 | TRBV5-6 | CASSREGPLVYNEQFF
- | TRBJ1-4 | 15 | TRBV14 | CASSQGLGAHEKLFF
- | TRBJ1-2 | 12 | TRBV11-2 | CASSLVGGAGTF
- | TRBJ2-7 | 14 | TRBV30 | CAWSWTSGADEQYF
- | TRBJ1-1 | 14 | TRBV30 | CAWRPTGESAEAFF
once | TRBJ2-2 | 14 | TRBV19 | CAGRQGAYTGELFF
- | TRBJ2-1 | 14 | TRBV19 | CASSAWTGYNEQFF
- | TRBJ2-2 | 17 | TRBV19 | CASSIDGPAVNTGELFF
- | TRBJ2-7 | 16 | TRBV9 | CASSVGGRAGLYEQYF
- | TRBJ1-1 | 13 | TRBV6-5 | CASSPGGDTEAFF
- | TRBJ2-1 | 16 | TRBV5-1 | CASSLTGASSYNEQFF
- | TRBJ1-1 | 13 | TRBV5-1 | CASSVARGTEAFF
- | TRBJ1-2 | 13 | TRBV30 | CAWRGTEYSGYTF
few | TRBJ2-5 | 18 | TRBV4-2 | CASSHRSDPGRAWETQYF
- | TRBJ2-7 | 14 | TRBV28 | CASSLRTRYYEQYF
- | TRBJ2-1 | 14 | TRBV5-4 | CASSMGSLYNEQFF
- | TRBJ2-1 | 13 | TRBV11-3 | CASSLAVGNEQFF
few | TRBJ2-5 | 22 | TRBV27 | CASNFLSRTGTSGRGLLETQYF
- | TRBJ2-1 | 15 | TRBV28 | CASSTSGLADNEQFF
- | TRBJ2-7 | 12 | TRBV6-5 | CASRHGQGRAYF
many | TRBJ2-1 | 20 | TRBV28 | CASSPVVRLAGIQNINEQFF
- | TRBJ2-2 | 16 | TRBV6-2/TRBV6-3 | CASSLGGTTSAGELFF
once | TRBJ2-7 | 15 | TRBV5-1 | CASSPGVGAVAEQYF
once | TRBJ2-6 | 17 | TRBV19 | CASSALTGSSGANVLTF
- | TRBJ1-5 | 13 | TRBV19 | CASRRGQAQPQHF
many | TRBJ1-4 | 15 | TRBV25-1 | CASTKGGATNEKLFF
- | TRBJ1-5 | 15 | TRBV24-1 | CATSDPRGSNQPQHF
once | TRBJ2-1 | 15 | TRBV5-4 | CASSLLDIRYNEQFF